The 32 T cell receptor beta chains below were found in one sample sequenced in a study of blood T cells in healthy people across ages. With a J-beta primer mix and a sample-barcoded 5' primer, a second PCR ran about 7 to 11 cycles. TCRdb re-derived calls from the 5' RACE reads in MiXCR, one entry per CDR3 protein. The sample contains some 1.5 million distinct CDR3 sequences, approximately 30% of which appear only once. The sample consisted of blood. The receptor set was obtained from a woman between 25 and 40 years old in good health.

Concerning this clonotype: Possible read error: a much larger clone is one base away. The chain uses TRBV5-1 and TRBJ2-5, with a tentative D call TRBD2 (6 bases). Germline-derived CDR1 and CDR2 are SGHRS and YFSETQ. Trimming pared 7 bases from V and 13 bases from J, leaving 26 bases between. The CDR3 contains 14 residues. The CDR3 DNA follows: TGCGCCAGCCGAAAACAGGCGGGGATGGGAGAGCGGTACTTC. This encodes CASRKQAGMGERYF.

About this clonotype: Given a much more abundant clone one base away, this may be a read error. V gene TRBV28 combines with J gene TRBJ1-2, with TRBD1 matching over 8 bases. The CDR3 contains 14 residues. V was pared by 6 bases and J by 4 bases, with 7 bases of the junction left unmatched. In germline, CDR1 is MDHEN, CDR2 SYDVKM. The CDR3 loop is CASSFDRGGYGYTF. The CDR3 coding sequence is TGTGCCAGCAGCTTCGACAGGGGCGGCTATGGCTACACCTTC.

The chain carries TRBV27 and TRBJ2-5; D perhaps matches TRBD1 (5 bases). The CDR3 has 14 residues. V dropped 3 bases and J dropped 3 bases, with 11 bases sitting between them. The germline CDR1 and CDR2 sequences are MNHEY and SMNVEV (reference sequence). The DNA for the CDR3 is TGTGCCAGCAGTTTCTTTGCGGACAAAGAGACCCAGTACTTC. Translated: CASSFFADKETQYF.

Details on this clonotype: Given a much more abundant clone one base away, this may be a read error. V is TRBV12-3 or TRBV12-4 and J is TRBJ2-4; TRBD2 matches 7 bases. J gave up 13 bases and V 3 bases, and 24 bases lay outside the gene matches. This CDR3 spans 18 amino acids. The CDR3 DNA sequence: TGTGCCAGCAGTTTTAGGGTCGGGAGGCTCGATACCTACAATGAGCAGTACTTC. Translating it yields CASSFRVGRLDTYNEQYF.

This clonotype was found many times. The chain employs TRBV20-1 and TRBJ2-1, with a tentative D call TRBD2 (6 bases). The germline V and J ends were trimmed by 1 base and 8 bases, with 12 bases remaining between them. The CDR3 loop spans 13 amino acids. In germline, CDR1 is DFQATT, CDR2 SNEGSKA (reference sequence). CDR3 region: CSARVAPGDEQFF. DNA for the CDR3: TGCAGTGCTAGAGTAGCCCCGGGGGATGAGCAGTTCTTC.

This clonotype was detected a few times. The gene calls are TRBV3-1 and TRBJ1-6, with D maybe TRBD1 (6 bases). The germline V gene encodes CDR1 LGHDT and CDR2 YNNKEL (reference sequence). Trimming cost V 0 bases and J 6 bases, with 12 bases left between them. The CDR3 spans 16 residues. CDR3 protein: CASSQDQGRINSPLHF. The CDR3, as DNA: TGTGCCAGCAGCCAAGATCAGGGGCGGATTAATTCACCCCTCCACTTT. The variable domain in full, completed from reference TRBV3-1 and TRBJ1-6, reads DTAVSQTPKYLVTQMGNDKSIKCEQNLGHDTMYWYKQDSKKFLKIMFSYNNKELIINETVPNRFSPKSPDKAHLNLHINSLELGDSAVYFCASSQDQGRINSPLHFGNGTRLTVT.

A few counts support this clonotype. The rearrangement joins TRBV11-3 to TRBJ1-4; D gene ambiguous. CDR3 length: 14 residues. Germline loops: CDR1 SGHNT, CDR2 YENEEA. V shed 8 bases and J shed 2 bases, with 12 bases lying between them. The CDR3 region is CASLKGPTNEKLFF. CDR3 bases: TGTGCCAGCTTGAAGGGCCCGACTAATGAAAAACTGTTTTTT.

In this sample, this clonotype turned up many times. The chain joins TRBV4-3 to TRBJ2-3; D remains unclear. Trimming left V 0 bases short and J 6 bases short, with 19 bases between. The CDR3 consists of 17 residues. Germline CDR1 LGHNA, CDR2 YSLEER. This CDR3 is CASSQDRVRAGGDTQYF. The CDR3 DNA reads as TGCGCCAGCAGCCAAGATCGAGTCCGTGCTGGTGGCGATACGCAGTATTTT.

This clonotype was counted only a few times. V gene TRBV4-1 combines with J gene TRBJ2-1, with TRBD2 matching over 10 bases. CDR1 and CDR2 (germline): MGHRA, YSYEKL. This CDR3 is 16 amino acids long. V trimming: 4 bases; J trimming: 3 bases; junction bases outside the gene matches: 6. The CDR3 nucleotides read TGCGCCAGCAGCCGGGAGCGGGGGGGCTTCTACAATGAGCAGTTCTTC. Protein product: CASSRERGGFYNEQFF.

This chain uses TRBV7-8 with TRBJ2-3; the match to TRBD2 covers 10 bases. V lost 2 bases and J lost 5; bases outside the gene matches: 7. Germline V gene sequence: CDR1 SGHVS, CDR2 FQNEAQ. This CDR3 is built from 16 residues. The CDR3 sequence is CASSLLPSGSVDTQYF. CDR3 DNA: TGTGCCAGCAGCTTATTACCTAGCGGGAGTGTAGATACGCAGTATTTT.

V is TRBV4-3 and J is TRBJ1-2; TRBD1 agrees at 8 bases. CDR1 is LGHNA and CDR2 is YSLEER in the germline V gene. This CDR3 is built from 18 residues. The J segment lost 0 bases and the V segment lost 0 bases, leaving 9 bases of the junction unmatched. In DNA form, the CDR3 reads TGCGCCAGCAGCCAAGATAAGGACAGGGCAGAGGCTAACTATGGCTACACCTTC. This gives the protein CASSQDKDRAEANYGYTF.

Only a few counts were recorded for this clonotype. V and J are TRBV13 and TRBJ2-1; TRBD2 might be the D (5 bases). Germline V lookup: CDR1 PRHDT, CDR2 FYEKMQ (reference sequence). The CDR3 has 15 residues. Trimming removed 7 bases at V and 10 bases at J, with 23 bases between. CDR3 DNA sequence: TGTGCCAGCACCACGGACTCTCGGAACCCGAGCGAGCAGTTCTTC. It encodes CASTTDSRNPSEQFF.

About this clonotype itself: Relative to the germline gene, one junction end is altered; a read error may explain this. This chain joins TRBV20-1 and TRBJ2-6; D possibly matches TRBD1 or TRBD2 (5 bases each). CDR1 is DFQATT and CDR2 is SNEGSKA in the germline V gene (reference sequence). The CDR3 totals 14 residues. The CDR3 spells CSARRRYGASVLTF. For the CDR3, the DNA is TGCAGTGCTAGACGCAGGTACGGGGCCAGCGTCCTGACTTTC.

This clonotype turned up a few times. The CDR3 DNA reads TGTGCTAGTGGTCCCGGTGGGGGGCACGAGCAGTACTTC. Encoded protein: CASGPGGGHEQYF. The V gene is TRBV12-5, the J gene TRBJ2-7; possibly TRBD1 or TRBD2 for D (6 bases each). Between the trimmed V and J ends, which lost 5 bases and 5 bases, there was a span of 13 bases. The CDR3 extends over 13 amino acids. CDR1 and CDR2 (germline): LGHNT, FRNRAP.

CDR3 sequence (DNA): TGTGCCACCAGCAGAGAATCTGGGCTAGCGAGGGGTGAGCAGTTCTTC. It yields the protein CATSRESGLARGEQFF. This rearrangement joins TRBV15 to TRBJ2-1; possibly TRBD2 for D (6 bases). V was clipped by 0 bases and J by 9 bases, with 18 bases between them. This CDR3 has 16 amino acids. Looked up from germline, CDR1 is LNHNV and CDR2 is YYDKDF (reference sequence).

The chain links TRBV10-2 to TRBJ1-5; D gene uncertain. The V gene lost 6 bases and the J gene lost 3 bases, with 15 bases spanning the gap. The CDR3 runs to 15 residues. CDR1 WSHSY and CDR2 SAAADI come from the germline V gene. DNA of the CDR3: TGCGCCAGCAGAGCTTTGGACGGTCACAATCAGCCCCAGCATTTT. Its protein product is CASRALDGHNQPQHF.

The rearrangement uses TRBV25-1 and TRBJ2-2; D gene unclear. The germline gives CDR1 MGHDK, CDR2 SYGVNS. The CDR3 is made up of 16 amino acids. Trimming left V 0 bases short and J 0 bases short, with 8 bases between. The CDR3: CASSEYGLANTGELFF. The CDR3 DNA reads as TGTGCCAGCAGTGAATACGGGCTCGCGAACACCGGGGAGCTGTTTTTT. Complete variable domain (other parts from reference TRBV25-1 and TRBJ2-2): EADIYQTPRYLVIGTGKKITLECSQTMGHDKMYWYQQDPGMELHLIHYSYGVNSTEKGDLSSESTVSRIRTEHFPLTLESARPSHTSQYLCASSEYGLANTGELFFGEGSRLTVL.

CDR3 DNA: TGTGCCAGCAGTTTAAAGGGGGGAAACTCCTACGAGCAGTACTTC. It translates to CASSLKGGNSYEQYF. The gene calls are TRBV12-3 or TRBV12-4 and TRBJ2-7; D possibly uses TRBD1 or TRBD2 (6 bases each). With 2 bases removed from V and 0 bases from J, the gap between germline ends came to 11 bases. The CDR3 runs to 15 residues.

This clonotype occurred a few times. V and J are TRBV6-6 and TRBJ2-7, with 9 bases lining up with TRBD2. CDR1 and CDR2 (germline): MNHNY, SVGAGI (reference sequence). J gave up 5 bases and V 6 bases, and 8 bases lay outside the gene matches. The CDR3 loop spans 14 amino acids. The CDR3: CASSLSGRTHEQYF. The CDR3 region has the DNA TGTGCCAGCAGCCTTAGCGGGAGAACCCACGAGCAGTACTTC.

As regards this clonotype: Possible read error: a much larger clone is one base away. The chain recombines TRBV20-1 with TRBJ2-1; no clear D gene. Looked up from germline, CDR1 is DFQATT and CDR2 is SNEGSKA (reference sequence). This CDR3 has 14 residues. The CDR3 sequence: CSARTLTGYNEQVF. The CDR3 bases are TGCAGTGCTAGGACCCTTACGGGCTACAATGAGCAGGTCTTC.

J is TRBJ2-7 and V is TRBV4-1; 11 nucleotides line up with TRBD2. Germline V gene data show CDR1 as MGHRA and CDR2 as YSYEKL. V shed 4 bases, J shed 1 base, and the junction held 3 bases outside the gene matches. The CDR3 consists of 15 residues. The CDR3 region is CASSLSGGDSYEQYF. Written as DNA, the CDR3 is TGCGCCAGCAGCCTTAGCGGGGGGGATTCCTACGAGCAGTACTTC.

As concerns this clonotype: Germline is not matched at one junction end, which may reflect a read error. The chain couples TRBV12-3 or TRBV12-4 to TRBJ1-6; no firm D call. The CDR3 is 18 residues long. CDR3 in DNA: TGTGCCGGCAGTTTTCATCTGGGCGGCGGGCAGGATAATTCACCCCTCCACTTT. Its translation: CAGSFHLGGGQDNSPLHF.

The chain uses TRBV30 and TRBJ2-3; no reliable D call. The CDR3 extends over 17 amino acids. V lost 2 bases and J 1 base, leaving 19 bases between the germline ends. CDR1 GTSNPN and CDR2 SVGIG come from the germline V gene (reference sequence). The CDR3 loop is CAWSRLAGLGGTDTQYF. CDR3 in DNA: TGTGCCTGGAGTCGTTTAGCCGGCTTAGGCGGCACAGATACGCAGTATTTT.

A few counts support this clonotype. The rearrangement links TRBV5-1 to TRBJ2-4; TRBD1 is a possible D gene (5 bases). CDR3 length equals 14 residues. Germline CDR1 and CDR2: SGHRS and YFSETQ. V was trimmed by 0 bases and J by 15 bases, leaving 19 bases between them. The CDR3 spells CASSLGPEDTVLYF. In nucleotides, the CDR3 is TGCGCCAGCAGCTTGGGCCCAGAGGACACCGTTCTGTACTTC.

CDR3 sequence: CASSEDGGVYGYTF. CDR3 DNA sequence: TGTGCCAGCAGTGAAGATGGGGGAGTCTATGGCTACACCTTC. The chain has TRBV6-1 and TRBJ1-2, with TRBD1 as a possible D gene (5 bases). Trimming shortened V by 1 base and J by 4 bases, and 10 bases separated the two germline ends. Looked up from germline, CDR1 is MNHNS and CDR2 is SASEGT. There are 14 residues in the CDR3.

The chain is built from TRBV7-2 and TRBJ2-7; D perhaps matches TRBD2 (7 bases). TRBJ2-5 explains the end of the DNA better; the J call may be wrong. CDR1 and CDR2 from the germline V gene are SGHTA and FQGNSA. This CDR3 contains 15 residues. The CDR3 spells CASSPQGSGEETQYF. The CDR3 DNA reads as TGTGCCAGCAGCCCCCAGGGGAGCGGGGAAGAGACCCAGTACTTC.

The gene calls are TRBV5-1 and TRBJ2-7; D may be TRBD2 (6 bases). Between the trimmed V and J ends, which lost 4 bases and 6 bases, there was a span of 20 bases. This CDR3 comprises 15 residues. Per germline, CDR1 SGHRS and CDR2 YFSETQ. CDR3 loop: CASSPTLTPGGEQYF. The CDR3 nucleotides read TGCGCCAGCAGCCCCACATTGACCCCCGGGGGCGAGCAGTACTTC.

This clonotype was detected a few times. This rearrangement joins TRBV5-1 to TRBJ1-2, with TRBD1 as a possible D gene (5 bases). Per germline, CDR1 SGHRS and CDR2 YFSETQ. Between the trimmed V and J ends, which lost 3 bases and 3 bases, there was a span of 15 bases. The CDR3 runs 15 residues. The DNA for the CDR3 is TGCGCCAGCAGCTCGAACAGGAAAAGAGACTATGGCTACACCTTC. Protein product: CASSSNRKRDYGYTF. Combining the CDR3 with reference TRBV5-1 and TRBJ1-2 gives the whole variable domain KAGVTQTPRYLIKTRGQQVTLSCSPISGHRSVSWYQQTPGQGLQFLFEYFSETQRNKGNFPGRFSGRQFSNSRSEMNVSTLELGDSALYLCASSSNRKRDYGYTFGSGTRLTVV.

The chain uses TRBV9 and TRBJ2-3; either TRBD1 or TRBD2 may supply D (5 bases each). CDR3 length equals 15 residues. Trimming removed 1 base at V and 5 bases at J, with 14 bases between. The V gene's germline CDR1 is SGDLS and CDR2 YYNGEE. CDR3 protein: CASSVSGPQGDTQYF. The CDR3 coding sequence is TGTGCCAGCAGCGTATCGGGACCACAAGGAGATACGCAGTATTTT.

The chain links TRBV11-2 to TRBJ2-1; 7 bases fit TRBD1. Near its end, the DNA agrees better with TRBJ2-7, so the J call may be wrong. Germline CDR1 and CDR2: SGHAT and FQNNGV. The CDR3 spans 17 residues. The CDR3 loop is CASSFPVRDSPNNEQYF. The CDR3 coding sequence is TGTGCCAGCAGCTTTCCTGTCCGGGACAGCCCCAACAATGAGCAGTACTTC.

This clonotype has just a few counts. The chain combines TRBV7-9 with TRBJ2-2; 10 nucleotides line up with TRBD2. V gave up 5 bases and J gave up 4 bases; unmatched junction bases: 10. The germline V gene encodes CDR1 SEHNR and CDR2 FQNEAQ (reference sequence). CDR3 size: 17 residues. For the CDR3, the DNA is TGTGCCAGCAGCCCCAATTCGCTAGCGGGAGCCACCGGGGAGCTGTTTTTT. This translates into CASSPNSLAGATGELFF.

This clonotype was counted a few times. This CDR3 is CRTGNGYTF. CDR3 DNA: TGCAGGACAGGGAATGGCTACACCTTC. This chain links TRBV20-1 with TRBJ1-2; TRBD1 matches at 7 bases. This CDR3 is built from 9 residues. The germline V gene encodes CDR1 DFQATT and CDR2 SNEGSKA (reference sequence).